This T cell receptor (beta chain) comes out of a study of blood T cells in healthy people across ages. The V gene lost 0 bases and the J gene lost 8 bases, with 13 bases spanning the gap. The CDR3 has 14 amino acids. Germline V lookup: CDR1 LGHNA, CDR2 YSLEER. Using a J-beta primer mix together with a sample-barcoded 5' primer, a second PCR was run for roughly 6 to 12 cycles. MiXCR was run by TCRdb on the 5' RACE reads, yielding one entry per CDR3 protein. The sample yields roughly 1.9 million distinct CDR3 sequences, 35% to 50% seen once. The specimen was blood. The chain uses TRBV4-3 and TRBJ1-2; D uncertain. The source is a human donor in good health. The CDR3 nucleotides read TGCGCCAGCAGCCAAGATAGCCAAGAAGGCGGCTACACCTTC. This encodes CASSQDSQEGGYTF.